This T cell receptor beta chain is drawn from a study of T-cell memory formation after mild COVID-19. In the study overall: Clustering of TCRs was largely donor specific.

Study-wide results and limits: Researchers report contracting CD4+ clones mostly in CM and EM, with CD8+ clones in EMRA. Later expanders leaned CD4+, whereas day 15 to 85 contracting clones were balanced CD4/CD8.

The ends were cut back, 4 bases at V and 7 bases at J, with 13 bases in the middle. This CDR3 is 13 amino acids long. TCR alpha and TCR beta cDNA libraries carrying sample barcodes and UMIs were produced by 5'RACE using constant-segment primers. MiXCR was run by TCRdb on the 5' RACE reads, yielding one entry per CDR3 protein. Among fewer than 200,000 distinct CDR3 sequences listed, about a fifth were seen once. Note on this clonotype: What it binds is unknown.

The gene calls are TRBV12-3 or TRBV12-4 and TRBJ1-1; a weak D match, TRBD1 (5 bases). The receptor comes from an adult woman who had mild COVID-19 (a few samples of this study predate the infection). Cell type and time point are not known. What was sequenced was PBMCs or a T cell subset sorted from them (not recorded which). The DNA of the CDR3 is TGTGCCAGCAGTTCGGGGGGATTTGGTGAAGCTTTCTTT. This gives the protein CASSSGGFGEAFF.